This TCR beta chain was identified in a study of shared clonotypes between healthy human individuals (dated by TCRdb to 2018 to 2021). At the level of the whole study: A couple of women and a few men aged 18 to 49 years were included in the cohort. Per donor, three plates each were used for CD4 naive and CD4 memory, two for CD8 naive, and one for CD8 memory. Blood TCR repertoires of four to six healthy adults were deeply sequenced to estimate repertoire size and the extent of clonotype sharing between individuals. To increase sequencing depth and limit assay-specific biases, TCR repertoire library preparation and sequencing were carried out by different laboratories using diverse techniques. Each donor's leukapheresis produced roughly between roughly 0.85 and 10 billion PBMCs. Beyond this particular receptor, the publication reports: Because the study included a small number of donors, the genetic and exposure-history diversity represented was limited. Sharing across a handful of donors was observed for roughly 5% of naive CD4, 3% to 3.5% of naive CD8, about 2.3% of memory CD4, and roughly 0.4% of memory CD8 clonotypes. Naive subsets generally had larger estimated clonotype richness than memory subsets. Pairwise subsampling indicated that sequencing depth was expected to affect the degree of clonotype sharing among donors. Only blood was sampled, and tissue TCR repertoires likely differ from those in blood. Compared with non-shared clonotypes, the clonotypes found in all four sorted-subset donors had higher generation probabilities. Rarefaction of sorted-subset datasets indicated incomplete sequencing despite the large sequencing depth.

Using the deep immunoSEQ assay, multiplex PCR amplified TCR CDR3 regions from genomic DNA. For each cell subset, the extracted genomic DNA was distributed evenly across all wells of several immunoSEQ 96-well plates, and each plate served as one replicate. For sorted subsets, roughly 200 ng of genomic DNA, equivalent to some 30,000 T cell genomes, went into each replicate PCR. Purified libraries were quantified with a Qubit 3.0 fluorometer, sized on a Bioanalyzer 2100, and re-quantified with the KAPA Library Quantification kit. Every immunoSEQ 96-well plate was sequenced on a separate single-read 150-cycle Illumina NextSeq 550 flow cell. In the original analysis: Because the immunoSEQ output included only junctional sequences and no quality scores, the filtering could not be the same as the filtering used for full-length reads. To assign V/J genes and CDR3, sequences were annotated against IMGT germline references using PyIR, a Python wrapper for IgBLAST v1.9. Reads with weak V/J assignments (E-value above 1e-6), missing CDR3, stop codons, out-of-frame junctions, or ambiguous translated residues were removed. V3J clonotypes were defined as sequences sharing the same inferred V gene, J gene, and CDR3 amino acid sequence. Percentage overlap between repertoires was computed as shared unique clonotypes divided by the size of the smaller repertoire. RTK rarefaction, the Chao1 estimator, and Recon v2.1 estimates of unobserved clonotypes were used to assess repertoire richness. Generation probabilities for all TCRbeta clonotypes obtained by the gDNA method from four donors were computed using OLGA. The source is immuneACCESS, and TCRdb retained only in-frame sequences with V and J called. Part of the clones is not carried over; for the studies checked, unresolved V genes explain less than half of this, and the remainder is unexplained. The V and J calls and clone size were taken over from that table, and D and trimming were inferred from the DNA. The sample table lists about 2 million clones, over 85% of them with a count of one. The top ten clonotypes cover under 1.5% of the sample.

As to this clone: Its cognate antigen has yet to be identified. One base away there is no much larger clone; base qualities are not given.

The CDR3 has 15 amino acids, counting the end cysteine and phenylalanine. Only the CDR3 DNA is retained, 45 bases long and in frame from the first base. V loses 0 bases of germline sequence and J loses 8 bases, and the interval between the two ends is 16 bases. The germline V gene (reference sequence) yields PRHDT for CDR1 and FYEKMQ for CDR2. CD8 naive samples consisted of CD45RO-negative cells that were positively selected for CCR7, yielding a CD45RA+CCR7+ population without TemRA cells. Donors were healthy HIV-negative adults with no recently reported acute infections or vaccinations. Every donor was a Caucasian adult residing in Nashville, Tennessee, USA. Blood was obtained by leukapheresis, after which PBMCs were separated by Ficoll-Histopaque density gradient centrifugation and cryopreserved in liquid nitrogen vapor phase. Purity and quantity of every magnetically sorted T cell population were checked by analytical flow cytometry. From each sorted fraction, genomic DNA was isolated and quantified by UV absorbance on a Nanodrop 2000c.

The chain is assembled from TRBV13 and TRBJ1-1, with the D gene uncertain. The sample taken for sequencing was naive CD8+ T cells sorted from blood. This sample's cell subset or site label indicates: CD45RA+CCR7+. The source is a man aged 18 to 29 in good health. CDR3 reads: CASSLGHIPRAEAFF. The nucleotide sequence reads as follows: TGTGCCAGCAGCTTAGGCCATATACCGAGGGCCGAAGCTTTCTTT.